The text below deals with one T cell receptor beta chain. The sample originates from a study of control samples from healthy donors and cancer patients. Germline V gene lookup returns CDR1 MGHRA and CDR2 YSYEKL. Trimming shortened V by 0 bases and J by 5 bases, and 13 bases separated the two germline ends. The CDR3 loop spans 15 amino acids. This table comes from immunoSEQ multiplex PCR, and its TCRdb copy is limited to in-frame clones, with some not included. The sample has 110,000 to 150,000 clones; around 94% are singletons. The sample was PBMCs. The chain carries TRBV4-1 and TRBJ1-2; D might be TRBD1 (6 bases). The TCR comes from a man aged 60-69 years with colorectal cancer. CDR3: CASSQEGAPGYGYTF. The CDR3 DNA is TGCGCCAGCAGCCAAGAGGGGGCGCCAGGGTATGGCTACACCTTC.